The 6 T cell receptor beta chains below all came from one sample that was sequenced in a study of T cells after yellow fever vaccination (dated by TCRdb to the late 2010s). Library preparation used 5' RACE. TCRdb records Illumina NovaSeq 6000 as the sequencer. TCRdb itself trimmed the public reads at Q25 with fastp, ran MiXCR and retained productive beta chains. Rows with a matching CDR3 protein are joined into one entry that keeps the most common DNA and genes. The sample table holds a few hundred thousand distinct CDR3 sequences, of which approximately 3% were seen once. 2.5% to 3.5% of the sample goes to the ten largest clones. The treatment or condition label for this specimen denotes: live attenuated yellow fever vaccine strain. Source: CD4+ T cells sorted from PBMCs, taken 10 days after the yellow fever booster vaccination. The receptor source for this set is a young man who received the YFV17D yellow fever vaccine.

This clonotype appeared many times. The chain couples TRBV28 to TRBJ1-3; D unresolved. The CDR3 loop spans 15 amino acids. The germline gives CDR1 MDHEN, CDR2 SYDVKM. Trimming removed 7 bases from V and 2 bases from J, with 15 bases in between. The CDR3 region is CASTLGPKTGNTIYF. The CDR3 DNA reads TGTGCCAGCACCTTAGGGCCAAAAACTGGAAACACCATATATTTT.

This clonotype was seen more than once but under ten times. V usage is TRBV7-2 and J usage is TRBJ1-2, with 9 bases lining up with TRBD1. Per the germline V gene, CDR1 is SGHTA and CDR2 is FQGNSA. The CDR3 runs to 14 residues. V lost 6 bases, J lost 8 bases, and 10 bases stayed unmatched. CDR3 region: CASRRPGQGQGYTF. The DNA of the CDR3 is TGTGCCAGCAGACGACCGGGACAGGGTCAAGGCTACACCTTC. Drawing the rest from reference TRBV7-2 and TRBJ1-2, the complete variable domain is GAGVSQSPSNKVTEKGKDVELRCDPISGHTALYWYRQSLGQGLEFLIYFQGNSAPDKSGLPSDRFSAERTGGSVSTLTIQRTQQEDSAVYLCASRRPGQGQGYTFGSGTRLTVV.

The CDR3 region has the DNA TGTGCCAGCAGCTCACAGGGGAGAGATGAGCAGTTCTTC. Protein product: CASSSQGRDEQFF. V gene TRBV7-3 combines with J gene TRBJ2-1, with TRBD1 identical over 7 bases. V was clipped by 4 bases and J by 8 bases; unmatched bases: 5. This CDR3 is 13 amino acids long. Germline CDR1 and CDR2: SGHTA and FQGTGA.

This clonotype was counted a few times. The gene calls are TRBV11-2 and TRBJ2-3; D is possibly TRBD2 (6 bases). This CDR3 spans 14 amino acids. Germline values: CDR1 SGHAT, CDR2 FQNNGV. The V gene lost 4 bases and the J gene lost 2 bases, with 10 bases spanning the gap. CDR3: CASSSGSNTDTQYF. The CDR3 bases are TGTGCCAGCAGCTCCGGGAGCAACACAGATACGCAGTATTTT.

This chain links TRBV6-5 with TRBJ1-4; D is uncertain. Trimming removed 5 bases at V and 5 bases at J, with 12 bases between. The CDR3 sequence is 14 residues long. Germline loops: CDR1 MNHEY, CDR2 SVGAGI. CDR3 amino acids: CASSQPGENEKLFF. As DNA, the CDR3 is TGTGCCAGCAGTCAACCCGGGGAAAATGAAAAACTGTTTTTT.

In this sample, this clonotype turned up many times. The chain combines TRBV4-3 with TRBJ1-1; D remains ambiguous. V was shortened by 1 base and J by 5 bases, with 14 bases between the two germline ends. The CDR3 has 15 residues. Germline V lookup: CDR1 LGHNA, CDR2 YSLEER. The CDR3 DNA follows: TGCGCCAGCAGCCAAGGAACCGCGGTCGGGACTGAAGCTTTCTTT. Its protein product is CASSQGTAVGTEAFF.